What follows are 10 T cell receptor beta chains derived from one specimen sequenced in a study of T cell responses to AZD1222 COVID-19 vaccine. The assay was immunoSEQ multiplex PCR, and TCRdb's table has in-frame clones only and misses some. The sample records 95,000 to 150,000 clones, roughly 84% being singletons. The material sequenced was peripheral blood, taken on day 0 of AZD1222 vaccination. These receptors were taken from an adult in good health.

The rearrangement links TRBV3-1 (or the pseudogene TRBV3-2) to TRBJ2-5; the D gene could be TRBD1 or TRBD2 (5 bases each). The CDR3 extends over 13 amino acids. Germline CDR1 LGHDT, CDR2 YNNKEL (reference sequence). Trimming stripped 3 bases from V and 1 base from J, with 6 bases between. The CDR3 DNA sequence: TGTGCCAGCAGCCACGGGACCCAAGAGACCCAGTACTTC. It translates to CASSHGTQETQYF.

This chain links TRBV30 with TRBJ2-3; tentative D call: TRBD1 (6 bases). CDR1 and CDR2 (germline): GTSNPN, SVGIG (reference sequence). V shed 5 bases and J shed 1 base, with 16 bases lying between them. CDR3 length: 15 amino acids. DNA of the CDR3: TGTGCCTGGGACTTAGGGGGTGGTGGCACAGATACGCAGTATTTT. It codes for CAWDLGGGGTDTQYF.

The V call is TRBV30, the J call TRBJ2-1; D possibly corresponds to TRBD2 (6 bases). The CDR3 consists of 17 residues. Germline CDR1 and CDR2: GTSNPN and SVGIG (reference sequence). The V end lost 1 base, the J end lost 0 bases, and 16 bases lay between the germline ends. The CDR3 is CAWSAGTLISSYNEQFF. The DNA for the CDR3 is TGTGCCTGGAGTGCAGGGACTCTCATCAGCTCCTACAATGAGCAGTTCTTC.

The chain joins TRBV3-1 (or the pseudogene TRBV3-2) to TRBJ1-3; D is possibly TRBD1 (5 bases). CDR3 length: 21 amino acids. The V gene's germline CDR1 is LGHDT and CDR2 YNNKEL (reference sequence). Trimming cost V 2 bases and J 1 base, with 27 bases left between them. The CDR3, as DNA: TGTGCCAGCAGCCAAAGGGGCCTATACTCGACAGCTTTCTTTTCTGGAAACACCATATATTTT. It yields the protein CASSQRGLYSTAFFSGNTIYF.

This rearrangement joins TRBV3-1 (or the pseudogene TRBV3-2) to TRBJ2-7, with a tentative D call TRBD1 (6 bases). Germline CDR1 is LGHDT and CDR2 is YNNKEL (reference sequence). The germline V and J ends were trimmed by 6 bases and 6 bases, with 18 bases remaining between them. CDR3 size: 14 residues. This chain's CDR3 is CASSHEVQGPEQYF. The CDR3 DNA sequence: TGTGCCAGCAGTCACGAAGTACAGGGTCCCGAGCAGTACTTC.

The genes are TRBV5-1 and TRBJ2-1; 8 bases are a match to TRBD1. This CDR3 region has 14 residues. V gave up 5 bases and J gave up 4 bases; unmatched junction bases: 5. Germline CDR1 reads SGHRS; CDR2 reads YFSETQ. The CDR3 protein is CASSPGQEYNEQFF. DNA for the CDR3: TGCGCCAGCAGTCCGGGACAGGAATACAATGAGCAGTTCTTC. The whole variable domain, remainder taken from reference TRBV5-1 and TRBJ2-1, is KAGVTQTPRYLIKTRGQQVTLSCSPISGHRSVSWYQQTPGQGLQFLFEYFSETQRNKGNFPGRFSGRQFSNSRSEMNVSTLELGDSALYLCASSPGQEYNEQFFGPGTRLTVL.

The chain is built from TRBV4-1 and TRBJ1-6; maybe TRBD1 (5 bases). Trimming pared 9 bases from V and 5 bases from J, leaving 20 bases between. This CDR3 comprises 16 residues. CDR1 and CDR2 (germline): MGHRA, YSYEKL. CDR3 DNA: TGCGCCAGGGAACTGAGGGGTAACGCAAATAATTCACCCCTCCACTTT. This codes for CARELRGNANNSPLHF.

This chain links TRBV9 with TRBJ2-1; 9 bases align to TRBD2. The germline V gene has CDR1 SGDLS and CDR2 YYNGEE. This CDR3 spans 15 amino acids. V lost 1 base and J lost 8; bases outside the gene matches: 7. CDR3 residues: CASSVYLAGSHEQFF. In nucleotides, the CDR3 is TGTGCCAGCAGCGTATATCTAGCGGGGTCGCATGAGCAGTTCTTC.

This sequence joins TRBV11-2 and TRBJ2-5, with D tentatively TRBD2 (5 bases). Germline CDR1 SGHAT, CDR2 FQNNGV. Trimming cost V 4 bases and J 7 bases, with 10 bases left between them. The CDR3 has 12 amino acids. CDR3 nucleotides: TGTGCCAGCAGCTCCATGGCGGGGACCCAGTACTTC. As protein: CASSSMAGTQYF.

In this sample, this clone turned up once. This chain links TRBV3-1 (or the pseudogene TRBV3-2) with TRBJ2-7; D unclear. This CDR3 contains 14 residues. Germline loops: CDR1 LGHDT, CDR2 YNNKEL (reference sequence). V was pared by 3 bases and J by 4 bases, with 13 bases between. Written as DNA, the CDR3 is TGTGCCAGCAGCCAGGGATCCCCCCGGTACGAGCAGTACTTC. Its protein product is CASSQGSPRYEQYF.